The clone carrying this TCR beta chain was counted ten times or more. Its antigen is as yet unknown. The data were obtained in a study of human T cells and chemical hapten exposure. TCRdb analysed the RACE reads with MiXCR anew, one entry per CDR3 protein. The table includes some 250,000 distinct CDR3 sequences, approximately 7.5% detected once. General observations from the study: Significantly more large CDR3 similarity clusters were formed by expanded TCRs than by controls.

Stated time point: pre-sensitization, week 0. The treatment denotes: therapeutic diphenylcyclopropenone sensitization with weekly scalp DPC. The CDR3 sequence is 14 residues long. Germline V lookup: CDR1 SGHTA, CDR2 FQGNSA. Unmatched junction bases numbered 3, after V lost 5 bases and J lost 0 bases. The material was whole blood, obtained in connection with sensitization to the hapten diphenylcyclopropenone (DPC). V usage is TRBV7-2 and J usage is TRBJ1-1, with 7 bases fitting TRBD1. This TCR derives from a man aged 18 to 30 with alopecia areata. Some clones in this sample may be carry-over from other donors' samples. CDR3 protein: CASSAGQMNTEAFF. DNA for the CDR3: TGTGCCAGCAGCGCGGGACAGATGAACACTGAAGCTTTCTTT.